This passage covers 5 T cell receptor beta chains from one sample sequenced in a study of graft-versus-host responses after intestinal transplantation. The data were produced by immunoSEQ multiplex PCR, yet TCRdb's version contains in-frame clones alone and is incomplete. The sample has around 100,000 clones; roughly nine tenths are singletons. These receptors have no known antigen. The sequencing here drew on unstimulated CD4+ T cells sorted from spleen or lymph node cells, taken before transplant. The receptors come from a human donor who was the organ donor for an intestinal transplant.

As for this clone: The junction shows a germline mismatch at one end, possibly a read error. The chain couples TRBV18 to TRBJ2-3; 7 positions match TRBD2. The CDR3 loop spans 15 amino acids. CDR1 is KGHSH, CDR2 LQKENI, per germline. CDR3 loop: CASPPGRGDPDTQYF. CDR3 nucleotide sequence: TGTGCCAGCCCACCTGGTCGGGGGGATCCAGATACGCAGTATTTT. Complete variable domain (other parts from reference TRBV18 and TRBJ2-3): NAGVMQNPRHLVRRRGQEARLRCSPMKGHSHVYWYRQLPEEGLKFMVYLQKENIIDESGMPKERFSAEFPKEGPSILRIQQVVRGDSAAYFCASPPGRGDPDTQYFGPGTRLTVL.

The table lists this clone with a count of one. J is TRBJ1-2 and V is TRBV10-2; TRBD1 is a possible D gene (6 bases). The CDR3 runs to 14 residues. Germline CDR1 is WSHSY and CDR2 is SAAADI. The V gene lost 5 bases and the J gene lost 4 bases, with 14 bases spanning the gap. The CDR3 DNA reads as TGCGCCAGCAGTAAAGAGGGGGGAAGCTATGGCTACACCTTC. Protein sequence: CASSKEGGSYGYTF.

CDR3 protein: CASSFRSGTDTYGYTF. CDR3 sequence (DNA): TGTGCCAGCAGCTTCCGATCGGGGACAGACACTTATGGCTACACCTTC. The chain is built from TRBV7-9 and TRBJ1-2, with 7 bases identical to TRBD1. The CDR3 has 16 amino acids. Looked up from germline, CDR1 is SEHNR and CDR2 is FQNEAQ (reference sequence). The junction had 12 bases not matched to a gene; V was cut back by 3 bases and J by 5 bases.

The chain has TRBV11-3 and TRBJ2-7; perhaps TRBD2 as D (6 bases). Germline V CDR1 and CDR2: SGHNT, YENEEA. V lost 5 bases and J lost 11, with 16 bases in between. This CDR3 region has 12 residues. CDR3 bases: TGTGCCAGCAGCCAGGTGGAGGGGCCCAAGTACTTC. This sequence encodes CASSQVEGPKYF.

This chain uses TRBV29-1 with TRBJ1-1; 9 nucleotides align to TRBD1. The CDR3 is 12 amino acids. V shed 4 bases, J shed 6 bases, and the junction held 3 bases outside the gene matches. The germline CDR1 and CDR2 sequences are SQVTM and ANQGSEA. DNA of the CDR3: TGCAGCGTTGTAAGGACAGGGGCTGAAGCTTTCTTT. It is translated as CSVVRTGAEAFF. The full variable domain, rest sourced from reference TRBV29-1 and TRBJ1-1, is SAVISQKPSRDICQRGTSLTIQCQVDSQVTMMFWYRQQPGQSLTLIATANQGSEATYESGFVIDKFPISRPNLTFSTLTVSNMSPEDSSIYLCSVVRTGAEAFFGQGTRLTVV.